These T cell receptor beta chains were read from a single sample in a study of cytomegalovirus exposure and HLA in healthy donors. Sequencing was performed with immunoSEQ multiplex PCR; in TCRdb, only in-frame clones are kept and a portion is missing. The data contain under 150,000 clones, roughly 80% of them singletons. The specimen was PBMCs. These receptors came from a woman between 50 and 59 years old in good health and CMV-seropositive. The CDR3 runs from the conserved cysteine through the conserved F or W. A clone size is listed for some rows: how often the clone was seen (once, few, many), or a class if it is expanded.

CDR3: CASSLWALQVANQETQYF
V: TRBV5-1
length: 18
size: -

CDR3: CASSASGFHEQYF
V: TRBV6-5
length: 13
size: medium-sized

CDR3: CASLPGTVPNQPQHF
V: TRBV2
length: 15
size: -

CDR3: CASSQERGYEAFF
V: TRBV4-2
length: 13
size: -

CDR3: CASSPQGAVGYTF
V: TRBV2
length: 13
size: -

CDR3: CASSPRQYSFSNQPQHF
V: TRBV27
length: 17
size: few

CDR3: CASLENTEAFF
V: TRBV6-1
length: 11
size: -

CDR3: CASSQDSHQETQYF
V: TRBV5-1
length: 14
size: -

CDR3: CASSLGATEAFF
V: TRBV5-4
length: 12
size: -

CDR3: CASSIPGQGIEAFF
V: TRBV19
length: 14
size: -

CDR3: CASSPMTGWVNTEAFF
V: TRBV27
length: 16
size: -

CDR3: CASMVQGDTEAFF
V: TRBV19
length: 13
size: -

CDR3: CASSERGPYEQYF
V: TRBV6-1
length: 13
size: few

CDR3: CASSPTSGRVETQYF
V: TRBV19
length: 15
size: -

CDR3: CASTQTGPTDTQYF
V: TRBV2
length: 14
size: -

CDR3: CASSSSGTSYEQYF
V: TRBV7-2
length: 14
size: once

CDR3: CASSSGGDDYGHTF
V: TRBV28
length: 14
size: -

CDR3: CASSLYAGSTDTQYF
V: TRBV28
length: 15
size: -

CDR3: CSVDMDRPTYGYTF
V: TRBV29-1
length: 14
size: -

CDR3: CASGSAGLQSYEQYF
V: TRBV12-5
length: 15
size: -

CDR3: CASSLTSGAPDTQYF
V: TRBV5-1
length: 15
size: -

CDR3: CASSWAGQRTYEQYF
V: TRBV5-1
length: 15
size: -

CDR3: CASSLRGANQPQHF
V: TRBV7-2
length: 14
size: -

CDR3: CASSLRRESTDTQYF
V: TRBV7-6
length: 15
size: -

CDR3: CASSVSAGNYEQYF
V: TRBV9
length: 14
size: -

CDR3: CASSQVTAAGLNF
V: TRBV14
length: 13
size: -

CDR3: CASSETRNTEAFF
V: TRBV6-1
length: 13
size: -

CDR3: CASKVFGQGVDEQYF
V: TRBV2
length: 15
size: -

CDR3: CASSSQGSNQPQHF
V: TRBV7-2
length: 14
size: once

CDR3: CASLNVLTYEQYF
V: TRBV28
length: 13
size: -

CDR3: CASSLGGAETQYF
V: TRBV13
length: 13
size: -

CDR3: CASRKSQIFNEKLFF
V: TRBV27
length: 15
size: -

CDR3: CASSSQTELYGTDTQYF
V: TRBV13
length: 17
size: -

CDR3: CASSSGPGQDLTDTQYF
V: TRBV13
length: 17
size: -

CDR3: CASSLSLPGGGYNEQFF
V: TRBV18
length: 17
size: -

CDR3: CASSQDRANTGELFF
V: TRBV4-3
length: 15
size: -

CDR3: CSVEGDSATNEKLFF
V: TRBV29-1
length: 15
size: few

CDR3: CASSPQRTYNSPLHF
V: TRBV4-2
length: 15
size: -

CDR3: CASSRGGTNYEQYF
V: TRBV7-9
length: 14
size: -

CDR3: CAWNGGGPLTGELFF
V: TRBV30
length: 15
size: -

CDR3: CASSLSVGTTDDEQFF
V: TRBV7-3
length: 16
size: -

CDR3: CASSEALTGAPYEQYF
V: TRBV6-1
length: 16
size: -

CDR3: CASSLGDNYGYTF
V: TRBV5-6
length: 13
size: once

CDR3: CASSIGPEGVYEQYF
V: TRBV19
length: 15
size: -

CDR3: CAVQTGSNTGELFF
V: TRBV6-5
length: 14
size: few

CDR3: CASSLARIGDTRNYGYTF
V: TRBV5-1
length: 18
size: -

CDR3: CASSASTGTEAFF
V: TRBV9
length: 13
size: -

CDR3: CASSLVGDSDTQYF
V: TRBV7-6
length: 14
size: -

CDR3: CASVTGLSIQYF
V: TRBV6-1
length: 12
size: many

CDR3: CASSPWTVNQPQHF
V: TRBV6-6
length: 14
size: -

CDR3: CASSGTSWNTGELFF
V: TRBV11-2
length: 15
size: -

CDR3: CASSPDGAGGYNEQFF
V: TRBV19
length: 16
size: -

CDR3: CASSLNPRTEGYTF
V: TRBV7-3
length: 14
size: -

CDR3: CASSYKLQGNYGYTF
V: TRBV5-4
length: 15
size: -

CDR3: CASSLAPAGTGAYEQYF
V: TRBV5-6
length: 17
size: -

CDR3: CAISESQLSGGIYNEQFF
V: TRBV10-3
length: 18
size: -

CDR3: CASRVEEALSPLHF
V: TRBV5-8
length: 14
size: -

CDR3: CASSLQGLDYGYTF
V: TRBV11-2
length: 14
size: -

CDR3: CASSLWQGGTGELFF
V: TRBV27
length: 15
size: -

CDR3: CSSSPDSLTAYNSPLHF
V: TRBV7-9
length: 17
size: -